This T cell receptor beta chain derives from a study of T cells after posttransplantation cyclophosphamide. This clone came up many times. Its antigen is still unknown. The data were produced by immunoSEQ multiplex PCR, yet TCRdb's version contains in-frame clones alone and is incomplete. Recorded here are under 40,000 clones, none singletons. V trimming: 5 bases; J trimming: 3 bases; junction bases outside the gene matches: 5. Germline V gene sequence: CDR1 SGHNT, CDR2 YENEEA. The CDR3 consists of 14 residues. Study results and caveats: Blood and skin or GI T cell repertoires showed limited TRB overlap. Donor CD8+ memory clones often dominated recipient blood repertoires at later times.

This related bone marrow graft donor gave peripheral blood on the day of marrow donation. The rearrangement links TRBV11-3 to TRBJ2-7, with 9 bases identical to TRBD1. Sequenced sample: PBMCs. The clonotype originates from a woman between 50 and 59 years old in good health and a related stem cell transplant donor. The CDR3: CASSPRQGDYEQYF. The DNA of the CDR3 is TGTGCCAGCAGCCCACGACAGGGGGACTACGAGCAGTACTTC.